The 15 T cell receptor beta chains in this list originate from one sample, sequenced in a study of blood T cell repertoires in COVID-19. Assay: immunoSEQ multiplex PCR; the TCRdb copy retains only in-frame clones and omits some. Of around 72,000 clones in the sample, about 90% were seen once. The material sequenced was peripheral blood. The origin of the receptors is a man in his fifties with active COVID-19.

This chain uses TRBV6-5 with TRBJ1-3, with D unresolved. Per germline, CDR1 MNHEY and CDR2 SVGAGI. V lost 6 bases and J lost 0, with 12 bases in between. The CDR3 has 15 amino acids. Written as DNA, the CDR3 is TGTGCCAGCAGGTCGTCCTTGAGCTCTGGAAACACCATATATTTT. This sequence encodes CASRSSLSSGNTIYF.

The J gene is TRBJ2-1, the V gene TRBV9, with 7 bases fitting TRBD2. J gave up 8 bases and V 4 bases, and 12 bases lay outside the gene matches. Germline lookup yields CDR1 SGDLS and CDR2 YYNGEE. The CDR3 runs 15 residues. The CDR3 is CASSSSRGVQYEQFF. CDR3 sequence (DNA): TGTGCCAGCAGCTCCAGCCGGGGGGTACAATATGAGCAGTTCTTC.

Here the CDR3 reads CASSEQGVLMNTEAFF. In DNA form, the CDR3 reads TGTGCCAGCAGTGAACAGGGGGTGTTGATGAACACTGAAGCTTTCTTT. The chain recombines TRBV2 with TRBJ1-1; TRBD1 aligns across 7 bases. The junction had 6 bases not matched to a gene; V was cut back by 2 bases and J by 0 bases. Per germline, CDR1 SNHLY and CDR2 FYNNEI. CDR3 length equals 16 residues.

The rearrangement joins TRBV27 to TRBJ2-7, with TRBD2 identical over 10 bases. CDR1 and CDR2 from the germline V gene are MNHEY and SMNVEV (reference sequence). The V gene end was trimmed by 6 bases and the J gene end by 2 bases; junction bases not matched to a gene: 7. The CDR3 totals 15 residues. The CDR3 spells CASRASAGGPYEQYF. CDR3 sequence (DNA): TGTGCCAGCAGGGCCTCAGCGGGAGGGCCCTACGAGCAGTACTTC.

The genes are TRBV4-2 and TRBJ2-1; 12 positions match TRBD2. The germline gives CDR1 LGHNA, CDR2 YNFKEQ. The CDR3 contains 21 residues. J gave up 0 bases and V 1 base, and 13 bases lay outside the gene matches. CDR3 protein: CASSQVPSGLAGGASYNEQFF. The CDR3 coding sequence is TGTGCCAGCAGCCAAGTTCCCTCGGGACTAGCGGGCGGGGCCTCCTACAATGAGCAGTTCTTC.

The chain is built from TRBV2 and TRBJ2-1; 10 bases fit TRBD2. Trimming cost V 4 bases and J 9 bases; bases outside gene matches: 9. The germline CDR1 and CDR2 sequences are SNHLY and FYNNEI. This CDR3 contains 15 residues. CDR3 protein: CASSAKAGGPGEQFF. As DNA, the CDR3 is TGTGCCAGCAGTGCCAAAGCGGGGGGGCCGGGTGAGCAGTTCTTC.

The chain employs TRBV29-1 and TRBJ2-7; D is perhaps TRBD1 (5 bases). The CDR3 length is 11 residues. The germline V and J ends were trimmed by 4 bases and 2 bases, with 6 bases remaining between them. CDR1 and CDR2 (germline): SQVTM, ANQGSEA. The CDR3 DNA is TGCAGCGTTGGGACACCCTACGAGCAGTACTTC. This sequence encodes CSVGTPYEQYF.

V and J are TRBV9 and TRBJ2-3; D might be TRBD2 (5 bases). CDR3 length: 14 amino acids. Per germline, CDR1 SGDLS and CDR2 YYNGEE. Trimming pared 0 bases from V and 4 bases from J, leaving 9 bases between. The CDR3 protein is CASSVEEAADTQYF. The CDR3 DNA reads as TGTGCCAGCAGCGTAGAGGAAGCGGCAGATACGCAGTATTTT.

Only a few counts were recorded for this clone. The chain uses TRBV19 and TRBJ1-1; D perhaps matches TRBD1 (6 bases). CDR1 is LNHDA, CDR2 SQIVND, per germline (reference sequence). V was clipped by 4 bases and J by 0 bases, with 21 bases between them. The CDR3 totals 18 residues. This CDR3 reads CASSKAPIQGYMNTEAFF. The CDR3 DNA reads TGTGCCAGTAGTAAGGCCCCAATACAGGGATACATGAACACTGAAGCTTTCTTT.

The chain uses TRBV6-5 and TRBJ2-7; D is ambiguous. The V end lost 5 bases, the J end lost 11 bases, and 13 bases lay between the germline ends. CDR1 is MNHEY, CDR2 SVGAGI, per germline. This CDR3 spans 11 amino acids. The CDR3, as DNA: TGTGCCAGCAGTCTCGGCCGCGGAGAGTACTTC. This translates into CASSLGRGEYF.

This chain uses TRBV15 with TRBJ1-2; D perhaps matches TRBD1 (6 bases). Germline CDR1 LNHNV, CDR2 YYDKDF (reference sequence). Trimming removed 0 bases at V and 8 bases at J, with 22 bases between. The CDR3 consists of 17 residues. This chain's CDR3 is CATSREIQTGDPGGYTF. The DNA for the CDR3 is TGTGCCACCAGCAGAGAGATACAGACAGGAGACCCTGGCGGCTACACCTTC.

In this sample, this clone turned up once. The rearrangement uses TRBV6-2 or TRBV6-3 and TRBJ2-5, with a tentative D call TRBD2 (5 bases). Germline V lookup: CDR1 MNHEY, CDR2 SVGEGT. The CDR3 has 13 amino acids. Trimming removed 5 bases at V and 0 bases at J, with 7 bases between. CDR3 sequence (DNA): TGTGCCAGCAGTAGACTAAACCAAGAGACCCAGTACTTC. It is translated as CASSRLNQETQYF.

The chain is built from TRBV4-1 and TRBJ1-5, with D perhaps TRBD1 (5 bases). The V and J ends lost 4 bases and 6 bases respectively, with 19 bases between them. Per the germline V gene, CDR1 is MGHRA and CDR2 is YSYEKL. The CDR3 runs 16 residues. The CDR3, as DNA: TGCGCCAGCAGCCCCCACGGTAAGGGGCAAGGTCAGCCCCAGCATTTT. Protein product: CASSPHGKGQGQPQHF.

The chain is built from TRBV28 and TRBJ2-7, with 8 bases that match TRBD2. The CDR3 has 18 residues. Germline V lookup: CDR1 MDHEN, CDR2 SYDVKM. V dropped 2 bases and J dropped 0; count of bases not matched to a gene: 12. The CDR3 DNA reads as TGTGCCAGCAGTTTAGCCCTTGGTAGCGGGACAAGCTCCTACGAGCAGTACTTC. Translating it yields CASSLALGSGTSSYEQYF.

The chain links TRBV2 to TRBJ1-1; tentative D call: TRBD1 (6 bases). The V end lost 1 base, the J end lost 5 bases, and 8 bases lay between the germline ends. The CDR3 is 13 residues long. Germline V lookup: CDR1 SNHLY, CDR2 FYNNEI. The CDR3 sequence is CASSEGTATEAFF. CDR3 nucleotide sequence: TGTGCCAGCAGTGAAGGGACAGCTACTGAAGCTTTCTTT.